This T cell receptor beta chain was documented in a study of blood T cell repertoires in COVID-19. Across the study: COVID-19 samples collected from the United States, Italy and Spain covered acute and convalescent phases. The analysed material was cDNA or gDNA that came from T cells, B-cell-depleted T cells, or PBMCs.

In the authors' workflow: Reference gene primer amplification in the assay estimated nucleated cell counts. Profiled with immunoSEQ multiplex PCR; TCRdb holds only in-frame clones, not every one. The DNA gave D and trimming, while V, J and clone size come from that table. Here the sample spans over 200,000 clones, around 88% being singletons. Germline V lookup: CDR1 SGDLS, CDR2 YYNGEE. The CDR3 spans 14 residues. Trimming shortened V by 1 base and J by 3 bases, and 10 bases separated the two germline ends. This TCR came from a man older than 75 with acute or convalescent COVID-19. The rearrangement joins TRBV9 to TRBJ1-1; a possible D gene is TRBD1 (6 bases). The specimen was peripheral blood. The CDR3 reads CASSVSAGDTEAFF. CDR3 nucleotides: TGTGCCAGCAGCGTAAGCGCAGGGGACACTGAAGCTTTCTTT.